This T cell receptor beta chain was retrieved from a study of control samples from healthy donors and cancer patients. Trimming took off 6 bases at V and 3 bases at J, with 9 bases between the two ends. Per the germline V gene, CDR1 is KGHSH and CDR2 is LQKENI. The CDR3 consists of 12 residues. Data came from immunoSEQ multiplex PCR; TCRdb stores just in-frame clones and leaves some out. The sample has 90,000 to 100,000 clones; approximately 81% are singletons. The TCR originated in a young woman in good health. Sequenced sample: blood. The V gene is TRBV18, the J gene TRBJ2-7, with no clear D. This chain's CDR3 is CASSPTDYEQYF. For the CDR3, the DNA is TGTGCCAGCTCGCCAACAGACTACGAGCAGTACTTC.